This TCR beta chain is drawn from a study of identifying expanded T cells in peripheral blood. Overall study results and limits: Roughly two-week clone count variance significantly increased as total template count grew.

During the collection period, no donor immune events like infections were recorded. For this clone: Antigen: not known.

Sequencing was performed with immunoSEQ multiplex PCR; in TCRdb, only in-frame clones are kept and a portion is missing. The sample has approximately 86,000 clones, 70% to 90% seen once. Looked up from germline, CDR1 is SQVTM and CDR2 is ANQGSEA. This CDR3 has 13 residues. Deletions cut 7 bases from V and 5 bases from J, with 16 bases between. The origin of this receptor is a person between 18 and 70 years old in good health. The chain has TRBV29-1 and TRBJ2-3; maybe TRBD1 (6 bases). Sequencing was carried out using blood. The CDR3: CSARVGAGDTQYF. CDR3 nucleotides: TGCAGCGCGCGTGTGGGGGCGGGAGATACGCAGTATTTT.